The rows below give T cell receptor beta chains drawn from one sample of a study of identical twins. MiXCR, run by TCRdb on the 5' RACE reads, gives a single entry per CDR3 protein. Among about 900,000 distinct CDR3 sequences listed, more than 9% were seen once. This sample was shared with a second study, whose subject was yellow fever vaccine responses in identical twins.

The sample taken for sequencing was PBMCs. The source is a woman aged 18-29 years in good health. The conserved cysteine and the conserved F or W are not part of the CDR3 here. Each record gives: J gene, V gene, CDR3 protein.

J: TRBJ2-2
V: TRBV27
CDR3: ASNRGGTGELF

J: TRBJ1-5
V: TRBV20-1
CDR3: SASMGRIQPQH

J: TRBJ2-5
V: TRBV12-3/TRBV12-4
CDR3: ASSTWTGGGETQY

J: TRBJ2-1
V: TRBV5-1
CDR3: ASSGPSYNEQF

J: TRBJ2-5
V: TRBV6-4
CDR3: ASSESTGTQETQY

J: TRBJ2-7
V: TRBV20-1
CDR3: SARVYWNEQY

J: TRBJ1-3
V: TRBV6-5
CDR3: ASSYSAAYSGNTIY

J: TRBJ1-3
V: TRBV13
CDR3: ASRAIGAGNTIY

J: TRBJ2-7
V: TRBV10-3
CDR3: ATSKGGGGRDSIYEQY

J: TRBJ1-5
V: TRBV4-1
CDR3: ASSHADRDNQPQH

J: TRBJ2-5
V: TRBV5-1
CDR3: ASSFSGGGTQETQY

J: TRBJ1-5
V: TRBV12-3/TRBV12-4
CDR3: ASTSGGAQPQH

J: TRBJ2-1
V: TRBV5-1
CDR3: ASSSAGSSNEQF

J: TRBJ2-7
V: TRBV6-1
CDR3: ASSQWTGGYEQY

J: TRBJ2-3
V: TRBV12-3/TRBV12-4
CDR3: ASSDYRGADTQY

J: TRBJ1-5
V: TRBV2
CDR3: ASRPLGDSNQPQH

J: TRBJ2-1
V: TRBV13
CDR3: ASSPQGLAGANEQF

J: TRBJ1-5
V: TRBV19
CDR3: ASTVDRGYQPQH

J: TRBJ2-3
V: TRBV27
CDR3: ASSLSVPFSGGFTDTQY

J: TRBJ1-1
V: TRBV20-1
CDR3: SANRHLNTEAF

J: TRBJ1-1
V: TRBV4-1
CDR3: ASSQGYGANTEAF

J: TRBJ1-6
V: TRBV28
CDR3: ASSKIDSPLH

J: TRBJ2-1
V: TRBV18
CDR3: ASSLQHMTGLVAGEQF

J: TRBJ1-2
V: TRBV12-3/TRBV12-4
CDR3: ASSLVQASWNYGYT

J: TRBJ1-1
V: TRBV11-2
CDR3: ASSRGDGNTEAF

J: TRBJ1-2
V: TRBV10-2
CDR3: ASTKDRGGNYGYT

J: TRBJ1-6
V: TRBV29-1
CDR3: SVLQTYNSPLH

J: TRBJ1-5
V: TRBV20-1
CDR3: SARSGGGGQPQH

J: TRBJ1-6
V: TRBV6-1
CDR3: ASTLQGALGSPLH

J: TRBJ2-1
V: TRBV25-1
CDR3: ASRQTGTGDNEQF

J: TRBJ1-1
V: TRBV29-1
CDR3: SVQGFDTEAF

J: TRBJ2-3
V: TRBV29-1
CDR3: SVKRGTSADTQY

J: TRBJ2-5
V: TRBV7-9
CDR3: ASSLQGETQY

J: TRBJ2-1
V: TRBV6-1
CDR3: ATLRGGTSGRDEQF

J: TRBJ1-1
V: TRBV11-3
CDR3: ASSLPRGLDTEAF

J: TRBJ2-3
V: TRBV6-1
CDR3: ASTRGGANTQY

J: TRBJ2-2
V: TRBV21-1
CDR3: ASSKQVREPTGELF

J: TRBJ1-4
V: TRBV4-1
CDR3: ASSQVIWRENEKLF

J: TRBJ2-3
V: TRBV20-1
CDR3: SARGISRSTDTQY

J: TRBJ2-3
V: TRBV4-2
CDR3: ASSPGGGLGLPGTDTQY

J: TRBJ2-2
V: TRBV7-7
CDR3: ASSEILGATGELF

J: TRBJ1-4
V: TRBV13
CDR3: ASSTTESTNEKLF

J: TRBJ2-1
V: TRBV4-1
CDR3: ASSQELVAGDEQF

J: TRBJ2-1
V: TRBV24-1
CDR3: ATSEDQPSSYNEQF

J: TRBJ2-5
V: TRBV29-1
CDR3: SVVRGLRETQY

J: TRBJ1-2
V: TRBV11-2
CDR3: ASSFQEQGGGYT

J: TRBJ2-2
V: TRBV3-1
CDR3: ASTPSTGNTGELF

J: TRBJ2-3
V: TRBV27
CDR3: ASSPGRVRNTDTQY

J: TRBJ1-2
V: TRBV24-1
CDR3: ATSENTGGEYGYT

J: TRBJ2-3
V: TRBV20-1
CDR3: SARKLKREGLDTQY

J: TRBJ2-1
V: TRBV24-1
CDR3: ATSDPGTSGHDEQF